One and the same sample provided the 5 T cell receptor beta chains below, sequenced in a study of T cell clonotyping in hematopoietic cell transplantation (dated by TCRdb to about 2021). Library preparation employed the immunoSEQ multiplex PCR assay. TCRdb mirrors the immuneACCESS table, restricted to in-frame sequences. Some clones are absent from its copies; in checked studies, under half trace to an unresolved V gene, and the reason for the others is unknown. Present in this sample are roughly 9,300 clones, 86% of which were seen just once. 30% to 45% of the sample lies in the top ten. This specimen's time point label, per the study, means: 180 days after allo-HCT. The sample in question was PBMCs, obtained 180 days after allogeneic stem cell transplant. Receptor source: a human patient who had an allogeneic stem cell transplant, so the T cells may come from the graft donor. The donor label of this sample is uncertain. Some clones in this sample may be carry-over from other donors' samples.

V is TRBV7-2 and J is TRBJ1-5, with D maybe TRBD1 (5 bases). CDR1 is SGHTA, CDR2 FQGNSA, per germline. V was shortened by 5 bases and J by 9 bases, with 20 bases between the two germline ends. The CDR3 has 15 amino acids. The CDR3 loop reads CASSIAGTSYAPQHF. The CDR3 coding sequence is TGTGCCAGCAGCATCGCGGGGACCTCTTATGCGCCCCAGCATTTT.

V and J are TRBV5-6 and TRBJ1-1, with D unclear. Germline loops: CDR1 SGHDT, CDR2 YYEEEE. The CDR3 is made up of 11 amino acids. V was pared by 4 bases and J by 3 bases, with 4 bases between. CDR3 sequence (DNA): TGTGCCAGCAGCCGGGACACTGAAGCTTTCTTT. Translated: CASSRDTEAFF.

V and J are TRBV4-1 and TRBJ2-5, with 11 bases matching TRBD1. V was pared by 4 bases and J by 4 bases, with 17 bases of the junction left unmatched. This CDR3 has 19 residues. Germline CDR1 reads MGHRA; CDR2 reads YSYEKL. CDR3 in DNA: TGCGCCAGCAGCCTTCAACTGGGAGGGGACAGGGGGTTTCGAGAGACCCAGTACTTC. It codes for CASSLQLGGDRGFRETQYF.

This clone was counted between two and nine times. The chain is built from TRBV10-3 and TRBJ1-2; D uncertain. The CDR3 has 11 residues. Trimming took off 0 bases at V and 10 bases at J, with 6 bases between the two ends. The germline CDR1 and CDR2 sequences are ENHRY and SYGVKD. For the CDR3, the DNA is TGTGCCATCAGTGAGTCGGGAGCCTACACCTTC. Protein product: CAISESGAYTF.

The V gene is TRBV5-6, the J gene TRBJ1-1; TRBD1 aligns across 9 bases. After removal of 5 bases from V and 3 bases from J, the junction contained 8 bases not matched to a gene. CDR3 length: 15 amino acids. Per the germline V gene, CDR1 is SGHDT and CDR2 is YYEEEE. The CDR3 spells CASSLLGDRDTEAFF. DNA of the CDR3: TGTGCCAGCAGTTTGTTGGGGGACAGGGACACTGAAGCTTTCTTT.